Listed here are 9 T cell receptor beta chains from one sample, sequenced in a study of T cells expressing NK-cell markers. TCRdb re-called the 5' RACE reads; every CDR3 protein appears as one record, without DNA. Its table lists around 470,000 distinct CDR3 sequences. The specimen sequenced was blood T cells: a sorted CD56 or NKG2C T cell subset, CD4+ or CD8+ T cells, or bulk PBMC T cells (not recorded which). These receptors all come from a woman aged 45-65 years in good health.

The genes are TRBV5-1 and TRBJ2-1; with no DNA, the TCRdb D assignment of TRBD2 cannot be verified. This CDR3 contains 17 residues. CDR1 is SGHRS and CDR2 is YFSETQ in the germline V gene. The CDR3 protein is CASSLAGTSRASNEQFF. Drawing the rest from reference TRBV5-1 and TRBJ2-1, the complete variable domain is KAGVTQTPRYLIKTRGQQVTLSCSPISGHRSVSWYQQTPGQGLQFLFEYFSETQRNKGNFPGRFSGRQFSNSRSEMNVSTLELGDSALYLCASSLAGTSRASNEQFFGPGTRLTVL.

V is TRBV11-2 and J is TRBJ2-3; TCRdb reports TRBD2, a call that lacks DNA to check it against. CDR1 is SGHAT, CDR2 FQNNGV, per germline. This CDR3 is 16 amino acids long. The CDR3: CASSSQREGYTDTQYF.

This chain joins TRBV5-1 and TRBJ2-5; checking the TCRdb D call of TRBD1 is not possible without DNA. From germline, CDR1 is SGHRS and CDR2 YFSETQ. The CDR3 sequence is 15 residues long. CDR3: CASSAALTSRETQYF.

This sequence joins TRBV7-9 and TRBJ1-4. The CDR3 sequence is 14 residues long. CDR1 is SEHNR, CDR2 FQNEAQ, per germline (reference sequence). This chain's CDR3 is CASSYSRVNEKLFF.

The V call is TRBV19, the J call TRBJ1-1. Germline CDR1 reads LNHDA; CDR2 reads SQIVND (reference sequence). CDR3 length equals 13 residues. CDR3 region: CASSGVENTEAFF.

The genes are TRBV2 and TRBJ1-1. The CDR3 runs 13 residues. Germline V gene lookup returns CDR1 SNHLY and CDR2 FYNNEI. CDR3 region: CASNWRPGTEAFF.

This sequence joins TRBV7-3 and TRBJ2-1; the TCRdb call, TRBD2, lacks DNA for checking. CDR3 size: 17 residues. The germline CDR1 and CDR2 sequences are SGHTA and FQGTGA. This chain's CDR3 is CASSPTALAGAYNEQFF.

The genes are TRBV4-1 and TRBJ2-3. The CDR3 loop spans 16 amino acids. From germline, CDR1 is MGHRA and CDR2 YSYEKL. The CDR3 spells CASSQASGSSTDTQYF.

The chain has TRBV5-5 and TRBJ2-5; TCRdb lists TRBD2, though no DNA is available to test this call. The germline V gene encodes CDR1 SGHKS and CDR2 YYEKEE (reference sequence). This CDR3 comprises 15 residues. Here the CDR3 reads CASSSPTGGGETQYF.